This T cell receptor beta chain was sequenced during a study of T cells in Graves' hyperthyroidism and ophthalmopathy. This CDR3 region has 14 residues. Deletions cut 3 bases from V and 6 bases from J, with 12 bases between. Germline CDR1 SGHAT, CDR2 FQNNGV. The source material, RNA transcripts, was used to amplify TCR beta CDR3 regions. The HTBI primer set served for first-round RT-PCR of the TCR CDR3. Each CDR3 protein is one row after TCRdb ran MiXCR on the multiplex PCR reads. The sample lists some 350,000 distinct CDR3 sequences; about 16% were seen once. Patients showing uncontrolled infection, other autoimmune disease, pregnancy or lactation were ineligible. As concerns this clonotype: What it binds is unknown.

Findings and caveats of the study: Ophthalmopathy stood apart from stable hyperthyroidism in a 13 V-J model. Blood also carried most thyroid clonotypes expanded above 0.001.

V usage is TRBV11-2 and J usage is TRBJ2-1, with D uncertain. This receptor was obtained from a woman aged 60-70 years with Graves' ophthalmopathy. What was sequenced was blood. The CDR3 DNA follows: TGTGCCAGCAGCTTCTCTAGGGCCAGCAATGAGCAGTTCTTC. Residues: CASSFSRASNEQFF.